The 18 T cell receptor beta chains below all came from one sample that was sequenced in a study of neurological immune-mediated disorders. TCRdb redid the calling of the 5' RACE reads with MiXCR, one entry per CDR3 protein. The repertoire holds tens of thousands of distinct CDR3 sequences, with around a tenth as singletons. Sequenced: PBMCs. These receptor sequences come from a woman aged 30 to 39 with HTLV-1-associated myelopathy (HAM/TSP).

This clonotype occurred many times. The chain is built from TRBV6-5 and TRBJ1-1; a possible D gene is TRBD1 (5 bases). Germline-derived CDR1 and CDR2 are MNHEY and SVGAGI. Trimming removed 5 bases from V and 0 bases from J, with 10 bases in between. This CDR3 region has 14 residues. This CDR3 is CASSNRNMNTEAFF. Written as DNA, the CDR3 is TGTGCCAGCAGTAACAGGAATATGAACACTGAAGCTTTCTTT.

This clonotype was picked up many times. The CDR3 protein is CASSRGQAPTDTQYF. The CDR3 nucleotides read TGCGCCAGCAGCAGGGGACAGGCCCCCACAGATACGCAGTATTTT. The chain is built from TRBV5-1 and TRBJ2-3; TRBD1 matches at 8 bases. CDR3 length: 15 residues. The junction had 6 bases not matched to a gene; V was cut back by 4 bases and J by 2 bases. Per germline, CDR1 SGHRS and CDR2 YFSETQ.

This clonotype was observed many times. V usage is TRBV7-2 and J usage is TRBJ2-3; 9 nucleotides align to TRBD2. In germline, CDR1 is SGHTA, CDR2 FQGNSA. This CDR3 contains 16 residues. Trimming at V came to 5 bases and at J to 5 bases, leaving 11 bases not matched to a gene. Here the CDR3 reads CASSPWGGGVKDTQYF. The CDR3 DNA reads as TGTGCCAGCAGCCCCTGGGGCGGGGGGGTCAAAGATACGCAGTATTTT.

This clonotype was seen a few times. The chain has TRBV5-1 and TRBJ1-2, with TRBD1 identical over 9 bases. Germline lookup yields CDR1 SGHRS and CDR2 YFSETQ. The trim removed 5 bases at V and 4 bases at J, leaving 12 bases unmatched. The CDR3 contains 16 residues. The CDR3 bases are TGCGCCAGCAGAGATCTACAGGGGGCGCAATCCTATGGCTACACCTTC. It yields the protein CASRDLQGAQSYGYTF.

This clonotype was counted at least ten times. V gene TRBV12-3 or TRBV12-4 combines with J gene TRBJ2-2; TRBD1 is a possible D gene (6 bases). The CDR3 is made up of 15 amino acids. V lost 9 bases and J lost 1, with 15 bases in between. CDR3 region: CASLEDSLNTGELFF. CDR3 nucleotide sequence: TGTGCCAGTCTTGAGGACAGCCTGAACACCGGGGAGCTGTTTTTT.

The gene calls are TRBV20-1 and TRBJ2-3; D might be TRBD2 (5 bases). Germline V gene lookup returns CDR1 DFQATT and CDR2 SNEGSKA (reference sequence). V lost 3 bases, J lost 3 bases, and 7 bases lay in between. The CDR3 has 12 residues. CDR3 in amino acids: CSASRETDTQYF. The DNA for the CDR3 is TGCAGTGCTAGCCGGGAAACAGATACGCAGTATTTT.

This clonotype was observed at least ten times. V is TRBV5-1 and J is TRBJ2-3; TRBD1 agrees at 10 bases. Trimming cost V 4 bases and J 3 bases; bases outside gene matches: 17. This CDR3 has 19 residues. Germline CDR1 and CDR2: SGHRS and YFSETQ. CDR3 sequence: CASSLTPGQGNRRTDTQYF. The CDR3 nucleotides are TGCGCCAGCAGCCTAACGCCGGGACAGGGGAATCGAAGGACAGATACGCAGTATTTT.

The table lists this clonotype with many counts. V is TRBV5-6 and J is TRBJ1-1, with a weak D call TRBD1 (5 bases). V was shortened by 4 bases and J by 5 bases, with 9 bases between the two germline ends. This CDR3 has 12 amino acids. CDR1 is SGHDT and CDR2 is YYEEEE in the germline V gene. CDR3: CASSRGETEAFF. CDR3 nucleotides: TGTGCCAGCAGCCGGGGGGAGACTGAAGCTTTCTTT.

This clonotype appeared many times. In DNA form, the CDR3 reads TGCGCCAGCAGCCGGCAGGGACAAGAGCCCCAGCATTTT. The encoded protein is CASSRQGQEPQHF. The J gene is TRBJ1-5, the V gene TRBV5-1; D perhaps matches TRBD1 (6 bases). The CDR3 covers 13 residues. CDR1 and CDR2 from the germline V gene are SGHRS and YFSETQ. V was shortened by 4 bases and J by 8 bases, with 13 bases between the two germline ends.

The CDR3 protein is CASIMRGSGNQPQHF. The CDR3 nucleotides read TGTGCCAGTATCATGAGAGGTTCGGGCAATCAGCCCCAGCATTTT. This chain uses TRBV19 with TRBJ1-5, with D unclear. This CDR3 comprises 15 residues. Germline CDR1 and CDR2: LNHDA and SQIVND (reference sequence). The V and J ends lost 7 bases and 2 bases respectively, with 15 bases between them.

This clonotype occurred many times. The gene calls are TRBV20-1 and TRBJ1-2; D possibly corresponds to TRBD1 (5 bases). The CDR3 has 13 amino acids. The germline V and J ends were trimmed by 2 bases and 3 bases, with 10 bases remaining between them. The germline CDR1 and CDR2 sequences are DFQATT and SNEGSKA (reference sequence). The CDR3 here is CSARKLTDYGYTF. CDR3 DNA: TGCAGTGCTAGAAAACTGACAGACTATGGCTACACCTTC.

This clonotype was found many times. This rearrangement joins TRBV6-6 to TRBJ2-4; tentatively, D is TRBD1 (7 bases). Germline V gives CDR1 MNHNY, CDR2 SVGAGI (reference sequence). CDR3 length: 12 amino acids. Trimming left V 7 bases short and J 7 bases short, with 11 bases between. The CDR3, as DNA: TGTGCCAGCACCCCAGGGGGGAACATTCAGTACTTC. The encoded protein is CASTPGGNIQYF.

The V call is TRBV20-1, the J call TRBJ1-2; no reliable D call. The CDR3 contains 13 residues. Trimming shortened V by 5 bases and J by 4 bases, and 14 bases separated the two germline ends. CDR1 and CDR2 (germline): DFQATT, SNEGSKA (reference sequence). The CDR3 nucleotides read TGCAGTGCTTGTATGCGGACTTTCTATGGCTACACCTTC. Translation: CSACMRTFYGYTF.

This clonotype appeared many times. The chain has TRBV4-1 and TRBJ1-2; a possible D gene is TRBD1 (6 bases). In germline, CDR1 is MGHRA, CDR2 YSYEKL. The V end was cut by 1 base, the J end by 8 bases, with 11 bases between. CDR3 length: 13 amino acids. This CDR3 reads CASSQGQDLGYTF. The CDR3 DNA sequence: TGCGCCAGCAGCCAAGGACAGGACCTAGGCTACACCTTC.

This clonotype was seen repeatedly, ten times or more. The rearrangement links TRBV20-1 to TRBJ2-7; TRBD2 matches 9 bases. The CDR3 consists of 13 residues. The trim removed 6 bases at V and 4 bases at J, leaving 7 bases unmatched. Germline V lookup: CDR1 DFQATT, CDR2 SNEGSKA (reference sequence). The CDR3 loop reads CSARSSGEYEQYF. The CDR3 nucleotides are TGCAGTGCCCGATCTAGCGGGGAGTACGAGCAGTACTTC.

This clonotype has ten or more counts. The rearrangement uses TRBV20-1 and TRBJ1-1; possibly TRBD1 for D (6 bases). This CDR3 spans 13 amino acids. V lost 2 bases and J 2 bases, leaving 9 bases between the germline ends. Germline V lookup: CDR1 DFQATT, CDR2 SNEGSKA (reference sequence). CDR3 DNA: TGCAGTGCTAGAAGGGACACAAACACTGAAGCTTTCTTT. Translation: CSARRDTNTEAFF.

This clonotype was picked up many times. CDR3 in amino acids: CASSLHRDRSYGYTF. The CDR3, as DNA: TGTGCCAGCAGCCTACACCGGGACAGGTCATATGGCTACACCTTC. This chain links TRBV3-1 with TRBJ1-2, with 8 bases that match TRBD1. V shed 4 bases and J 5 bases; nucleotides not matched to a gene: 9. CDR1 is LGHDT, CDR2 YNNKEL, per germline (reference sequence). The CDR3 runs 15 residues.

This clonotype was counted at least ten times. The V call is TRBV5-1, the J call TRBJ2-7, with D perhaps matching TRBD2 (6 bases). The CDR3 has 14 residues. The V gene's germline CDR1 is SGHRS and CDR2 YFSETQ. Trimming pared 5 bases from V and 5 bases from J, leaving 17 bases between. In nucleotides, the CDR3 is TGCGCCAGCAGGGTAGGAGGGGCGGTCAACGAGCAGTACTTC. It yields the protein CASRVGGAVNEQYF.